Detailed here is one TCR beta chain. This entry belongs to a study of Graves' ophthalmopathy and Graves' hyperthyroidism. The germline gives CDR1 SNHLY, CDR2 FYNNEI. This CDR3 contains 14 residues. Trimming shortened V by 5 bases and J by 7 bases, and 18 bases separated the two germline ends. Using RNA transcripts, the TCR beta CDR3 regions were amplified. The authors performed first-round RT-PCR with HTBI primers and then a second-round multiplex PCR. TCRdb reprocessed the multiplex PCR reads with MiXCR, giving one entry per CDR3 protein. The profile covers around 170,000 distinct CDR3 sequences, with approximately 40% appearing a single time and approximately 6.3% taken by the ten largest.

This TCR derives from a woman in her thirties or forties with Graves' ophthalmopathy. The material sequenced was peripheral blood. The V and J genes are TRBV2 and TRBJ2-7, with D possibly being TRBD2 (5 bases). The CDR3 sequence: CASSLDFHPGEQYF. In DNA form, the CDR3 reads TGTGCCAGCAGTTTAGATTTTCACCCGGGAGAGCAGTACTTC.